These T cell receptor beta chains were read from a single sample in a study of beta chain features in type 1 diabetes. Some clones are missing from TCRdb's copy, which holds only in-frame ones; the method was immunoSEQ multiplex PCR. The profile covers over 100,000 clones, with 15% to 20% appearing a single time and 2% to 3% taken by the ten largest. The sample was central memory CD4+ T cells from blood. These receptors came from a man in his thirties or forties with type 1 diabetes. Each CDR3 is given with its conserved first and last residue. Each record gives: CDR3 protein, clone size, J gene, V gene. Where a row states a size, it is once, few, many or the class of an expanded clone; other rows omit it.

CASSLGVQETQYF | . | TRBJ2-5 | TRBV7-2
CASSPRVGLNEKLFF | . | TRBJ1-4 | TRBV7-8
CAWSVQTGDGYGYTF | . | TRBJ1-2 | TRBV30
CSVGGQPYQETQYF | . | TRBJ2-5 | TRBV29-1
CASSLSGSSYEQYF | many | TRBJ2-7 | TRBV7-9
CANRGSSYEQYF | few | TRBJ2-7 | TRBV4-3
CASSSRAAPLQETQYF | few | TRBJ2-5 | TRBV7-9
CASSSGQGNTEAFF | medium-sized | TRBJ1-1 | TRBV5-4
CSVAQGTQPQHF | few | TRBJ1-5 | TRBV29-1
CASTSVNGETQYF | . | TRBJ2-5 | TRBV6-5
CASSVGPGEPTGELFF | . | TRBJ2-2 | TRBV9
CAISGQGEAYEQYF | . | TRBJ2-7 | TRBV10-3
CSVSKGISYEQYF | few | TRBJ2-7 | TRBV29-1
CASSLAGDRELYF | . | TRBJ2-5 | TRBV5-6
CASRKRGRGADTQYF | few | TRBJ2-3 | TRBV7-2
CASSLSLAGEETQYF | . | TRBJ2-5 | TRBV11-3
CASSPRQGQETQYF | few | TRBJ2-5 | TRBV5-1
CASRGHQSTEAFF | . | TRBJ1-1 | TRBV28
CASSSSWTTNEKLFF | few | TRBJ1-4 | TRBV28
CASSQEARQADTQYF | . | TRBJ2-3 | TRBV19
CASSVETDTGELFF | . | TRBJ2-2 | TRBV9
CASSVSGGSGETQYF | . | TRBJ2-5 | TRBV7-3
CASSQPDRGKYTEAFF | few | TRBJ1-1 | TRBV4-1
CASSLSPSGGAREQFF | few | TRBJ2-1 | TRBV5-1
CASSESRVYEQYF | . | TRBJ2-7 | TRBV28
CASSFGPPRPDTQYF | . | TRBJ2-3 | TRBV7-2
CASSEVWGSETQYF | . | TRBJ2-5 | TRBV10-3
CASSRLDGQETQYF | few | TRBJ2-5 | TRBV14
CASTSLLRLAGGPEQFF | . | TRBJ2-1 | TRBV28
CASSLRRDNSPLHF | few | TRBJ1-6 | TRBV7-9
CASSFRPYQETQYF | . | TRBJ2-5 | TRBV28
CASSQDLKNYGYTF | . | TRBJ1-2 | TRBV4-2
CASSTLAGGNSPLHF | few | TRBJ1-6 | TRBV9
CASSHRGTGEGTDTQYF | few | TRBJ2-3 | TRBV4-2
CASSGQNTGELFF | . | TRBJ2-2 | TRBV5-1
CASSQSGANTEAFF | few | TRBJ1-1 | TRBV4-3
CASSYGQGSTDTQYF | few | TRBJ2-3 | TRBV11-3
CASSQSVIGGRENIQYF | few | TRBJ2-4 | TRBV4-2
CATRTGGQETQYF | . | TRBJ2-5 | TRBV6-1
CASSLSSGGYTF | . | TRBJ1-2 | TRBV9
CASSPPGKRENQPQHF | . | TRBJ1-5 | TRBV7-2